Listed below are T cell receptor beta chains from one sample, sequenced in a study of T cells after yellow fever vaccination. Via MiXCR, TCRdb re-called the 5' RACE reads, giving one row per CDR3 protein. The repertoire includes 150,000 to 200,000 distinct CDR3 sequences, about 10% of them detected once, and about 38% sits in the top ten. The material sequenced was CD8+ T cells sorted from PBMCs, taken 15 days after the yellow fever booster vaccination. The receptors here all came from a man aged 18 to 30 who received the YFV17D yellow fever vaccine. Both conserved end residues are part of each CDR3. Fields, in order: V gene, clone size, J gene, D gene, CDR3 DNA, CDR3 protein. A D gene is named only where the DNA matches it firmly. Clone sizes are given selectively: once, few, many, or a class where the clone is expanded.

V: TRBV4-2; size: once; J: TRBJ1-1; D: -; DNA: TGTGCCAGCAGCCAAGATTTCGTGGGAAATAGGGACGGAGCTTTCTTT; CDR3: CASSQDFVGNRDGAFF
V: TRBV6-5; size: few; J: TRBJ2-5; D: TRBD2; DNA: TGTGCCAGCAGTTACTCGATTCTAGCGGGGCAAGAGACCCAGTACTTC; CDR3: CASSYSILAGQETQYF
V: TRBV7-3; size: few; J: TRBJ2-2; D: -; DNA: TGTGCCAGCAGCCACCGCACCGGGGAGCTGTTTTTT; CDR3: CASSHRTGELFF
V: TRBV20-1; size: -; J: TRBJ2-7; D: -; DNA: TGCAGTGCTAAGGGGGACGTCCGAGAGCAGTACTTC; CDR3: CSAKGDVREQYF
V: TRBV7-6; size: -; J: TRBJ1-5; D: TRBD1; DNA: TGTGCCAGCAGCCGCGTACAGGGGGGAAATCAGCCCCAGCATTTT; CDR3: CASSRVQGGNQPQHF
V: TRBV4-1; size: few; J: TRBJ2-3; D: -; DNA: TGCGCCAGCAGCCAAACCTTAGCGGAATACACAGATACGCAGTATTTT; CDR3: CASSQTLAEYTDTQYF
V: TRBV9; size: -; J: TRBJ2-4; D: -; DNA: TGTGCCAGCAGCGTAGGAGGGGGGGACAAAAACATTCAGTACTTC; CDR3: CASSVGGGDKNIQYF
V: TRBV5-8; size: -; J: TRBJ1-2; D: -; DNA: TGTGCCAGCAGCAGCAGGGGCTCCTCTCGTGGCTACACCTTC; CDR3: CASSSRGSSRGYTF
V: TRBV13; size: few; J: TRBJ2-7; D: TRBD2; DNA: TGTGCCAGCAGCAACCCAGGACTAGCGGGGGGCACATCCTACGAGCAGTACTTC; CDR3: CASSNPGLAGGTSYEQYF
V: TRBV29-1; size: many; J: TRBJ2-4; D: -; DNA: TGCAGCGTTGACGAGGGAACCAAAAACATTCAGTACTTC; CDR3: CSVDEGTKNIQYF
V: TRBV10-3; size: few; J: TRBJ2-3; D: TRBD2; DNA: TGTGCCATCAGGGTACCCTCCGGGACGGGAAGGGGGGGACTAGCGCTTGCAGATACGCAGTATTTT; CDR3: CAIRVPSGTGRGGLALADTQYF
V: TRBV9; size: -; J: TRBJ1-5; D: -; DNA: TGTGCCAGCAGCGCCGAGGGGGTTCGGCCCCAGCATTTT; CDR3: CASSAEGVRPQHF
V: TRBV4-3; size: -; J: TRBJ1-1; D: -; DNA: TGCGCCAGCAGCCACTCTGGGGGGGCGGGCACTGAAGCTTTCTTT; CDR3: CASSHSGGAGTEAFF
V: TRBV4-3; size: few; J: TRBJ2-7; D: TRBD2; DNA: TGCGCCAGCAGCCAGAGAATGGGGGGGACCTACGAGCAGTACTTC; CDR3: CASSQRMGGTYEQYF
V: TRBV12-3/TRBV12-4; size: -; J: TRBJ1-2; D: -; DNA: TGTGCCAGCACCCCAGGACATCCACAGGGCTACACCTTC; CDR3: CASTPGHPQGYTF
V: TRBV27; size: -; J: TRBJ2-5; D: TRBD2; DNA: TGTGCCAGCAGCCTTAGCGGGGATCAAGAGACCCAGTACTTC; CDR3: CASSLSGDQETQYF
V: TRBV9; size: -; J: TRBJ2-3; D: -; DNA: TGTGCCAGCAGCCCCCGACTGGGGGGGCTAGATACGCAGTATTTT; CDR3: CASSPRLGGLDTQYF
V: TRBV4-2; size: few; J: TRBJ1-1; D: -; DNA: TGTGCCAGCAGCCATCCCGACAACCTGATGAACACTGAAGCTTTCTTT; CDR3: CASSHPDNLMNTEAFF
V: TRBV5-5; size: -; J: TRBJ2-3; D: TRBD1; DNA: TGTGCCAGCAGGCCTGGGACAGAGACTAGCACAGATACGCAGTATTTT; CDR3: CASRPGTETSTDTQYF
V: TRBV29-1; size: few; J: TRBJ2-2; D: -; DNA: TGCAGCGTTGATTTGAACACCGGGGAGCTGTTTTTT; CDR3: CSVDLNTGELFF
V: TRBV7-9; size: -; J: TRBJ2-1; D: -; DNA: TGTGCCAGCAGCTTCCCCCAGAATTCCTACAATGAGCAGTTCTTC; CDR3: CASSFPQNSYNEQFF
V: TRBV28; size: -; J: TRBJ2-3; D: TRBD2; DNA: TGTGCCAGCAGTTTGGTAGCGGGGGACCGCACAGATACGCAGTATTTT; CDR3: CASSLVAGDRTDTQYF
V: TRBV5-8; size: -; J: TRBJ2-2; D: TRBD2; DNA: TGTGCCAGCAGCTTGGAGAGACTAGCTATCACCGGGGAGCTGTTTTTT; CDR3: CASSLERLAITGELFF
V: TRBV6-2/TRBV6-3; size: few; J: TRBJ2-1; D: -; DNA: TGTGCCAGCAGTGATACCTCCTACAATGAGCAGTTCTTC; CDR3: CASSDTSYNEQFF
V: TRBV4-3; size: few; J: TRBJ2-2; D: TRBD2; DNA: TGCGCCAGCAGCTCACTCTGGGGGGGGTCCGGGGAGCTGTTTTTT; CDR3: CASSSLWGGSGELFF
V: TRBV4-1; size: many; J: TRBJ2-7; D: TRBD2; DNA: TGCGCCAGCAGCCAAGTGCGGCGGGGGGGCTCCTACGAGCAGTACTTC; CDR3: CASSQVRRGGSYEQYF
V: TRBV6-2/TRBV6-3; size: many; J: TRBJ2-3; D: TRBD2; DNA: TGTGCCAGCAGTACTAGCGGGGGGCCAACAGATACGCAGTATTTT; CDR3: CASSTSGGPTDTQYF
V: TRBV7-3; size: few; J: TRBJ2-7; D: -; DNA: TGTGCCAGCAGCTTAAGTGGGGGCGCGGTCTCCTACGAGCAGTACTTC; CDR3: CASSLSGGAVSYEQYF
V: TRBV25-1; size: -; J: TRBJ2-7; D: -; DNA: TGTGCCAGCAGCAATCTCCCCGAGCAGTACTTC; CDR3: CASSNLPEQYF
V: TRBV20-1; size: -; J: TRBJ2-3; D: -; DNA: TGCAGTGCTAGAGATTTCCGGACCAGCACAGATACGCAGTATTTT; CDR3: CSARDFRTSTDTQYF
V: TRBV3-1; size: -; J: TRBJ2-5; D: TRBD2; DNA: TGTGCCAGCAGCCAAGTATCTAGCGGGGGTGATAAAGAGACCCAGTACTTC; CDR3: CASSQVSSGGDKETQYF
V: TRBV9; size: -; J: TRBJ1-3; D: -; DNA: TGTGCCAGCAGCGCTGGGGACGGCGGGTCCACCATATATTTT; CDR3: CASSAGDGGSTIYF
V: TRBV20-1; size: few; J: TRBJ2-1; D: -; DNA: TGCAGGTTACGGGCGCCCTACAATGAGCAGTTCTTC; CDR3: CRLRAPYNEQFF
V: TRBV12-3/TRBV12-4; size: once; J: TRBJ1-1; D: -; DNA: TGTGCCAGCACCCCCGAGGGGCAGACTGAAGCTTTCTTT; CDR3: CASTPEGQTEAFF
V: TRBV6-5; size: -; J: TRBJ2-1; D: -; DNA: TGTGCCAGCAGTTACTGGTTTTTGGGCAGGGAAGCTAATGAGCAGTTCTTC; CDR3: CASSYWFLGREANEQFF
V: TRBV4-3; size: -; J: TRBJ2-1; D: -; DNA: TGCGCCAGCAGCCAGTCGCAGGGTTTACCCTACAATGAGCAGTTCTTC; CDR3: CASSQSQGLPYNEQFF